The rows below give T cell receptor beta chains drawn from one sample of a study of identical twins. MiXCR was run by TCRdb on the 5' RACE reads, yielding one entry per CDR3 protein. This sample has a few hundred thousand distinct CDR3 sequences, with over 12% found just once. The sample was also reused in another study, on yellow fever vaccine responses in identical twins.

Sequencing input: CD4+ T cells sorted from blood. The receptor set was obtained from a woman in her late teens or twenties in good health. Both conserved end residues are part of each CDR3. D genes are given only for firm matches. Clone size appears in some rows only: once, few, many, or a class for an expanded clone.

d_gene: -; abundance: few; j_gene: TRBJ2-1; v_gene: TRBV5-1; CDR3nt: TGCGCCAGCAGCCCGGGACTCAGCAATGAGCAGTTCTTC; CDR3aa: CASSPGLSNEQFF
d_gene: -; abundance: many; j_gene: TRBJ2-1; v_gene: TRBV10-3; CDR3nt: TGTGCCATCAGTGAGAACACCCGGGCTTTACCGTACAATGAGCAGTTCTTC; CDR3aa: CAISENTRALPYNEQFF
d_gene: -; abundance: -; j_gene: TRBJ2-1; v_gene: TRBV7-2; CDR3nt: TGTGCCAGCAGCGGCGGGCCTGGCTCCTACAATGAGCAGTTCTTC; CDR3aa: CASSGGPGSYNEQFF
d_gene: TRBD1; abundance: -; j_gene: TRBJ2-3; v_gene: TRBV6-5; CDR3nt: TGTGCCAGCAGTTACGGGACAGGGGGCATGAATACGCAGTATTTT; CDR3aa: CASSYGTGGMNTQYF
d_gene: -; abundance: few; j_gene: TRBJ2-1; v_gene: TRBV5-1; CDR3nt: TGCGCCAGCAGCTTTACGCAGGGGCCCTACAATGAGCAGTTCTTC; CDR3aa: CASSFTQGPYNEQFF
d_gene: -; abundance: few; j_gene: TRBJ2-5; v_gene: TRBV10-3; CDR3nt: TGTGCCACCGCAGGGACACAAAAAGAGACCCAGTACTTC; CDR3aa: CATAGTQKETQYF
d_gene: TRBD2; abundance: few; j_gene: TRBJ2-7; v_gene: TRBV28; CDR3nt: TGTGCCAGCAGAAAGTTAGCGGGGGAATCCTACGAGCAGTACTTC; CDR3aa: CASRKLAGESYEQYF
d_gene: TRBD2; abundance: few; j_gene: TRBJ2-3; v_gene: TRBV5-6; CDR3nt: TGTGCCAGCAGCTTGTCATCGGCTAGCGGGAGGTCGAGCACAGATACGCAGTATTTT; CDR3aa: CASSLSSASGRSSTDTQYF
d_gene: -; abundance: -; j_gene: TRBJ2-4; v_gene: TRBV10-3; CDR3nt: TGTGCCATCTCATCAGGGGTAGCCAAAAACATTCAGTACTTC; CDR3aa: CAISSGVAKNIQYF
d_gene: -; abundance: -; j_gene: TRBJ2-3; v_gene: TRBV3-1; CDR3nt: TGTGCCAGCACCCCCGTTGGGAGTAATTTCGGTACGCAGTATTTT; CDR3aa: CASTPVGSNFGTQYF
d_gene: TRBD2; abundance: -; j_gene: TRBJ2-3; v_gene: TRBV5-1; CDR3nt: TGCGCCAGCAGCGGGATGACTAGCGGGAGTGCTGGGACAGATACGCAGTATTTT; CDR3aa: CASSGMTSGSAGTDTQYF
d_gene: -; abundance: -; j_gene: TRBJ2-2; v_gene: TRBV24-1; CDR3nt: TGTGCCACCAGTGATTTACAGGGCGGGGAGCTGTTTTTT; CDR3aa: CATSDLQGGELFF
d_gene: TRBD2; abundance: few; j_gene: TRBJ2-1; v_gene: TRBV28; CDR3nt: TGTGCCAGCAGTGGGCTAGCGGGAGTGTCCATAGGTGAGCAGTTCTTC; CDR3aa: CASSGLAGVSIGEQFF
d_gene: TRBD1; abundance: -; j_gene: TRBJ2-1; v_gene: TRBV3-1; CDR3nt: TGTGCCAGCAGCCCTGGGACAGGGGGCTGGAATGAGCAGTTCTTC; CDR3aa: CASSPGTGGWNEQFF
d_gene: -; abundance: -; j_gene: TRBJ1-1; v_gene: TRBV2; CDR3nt: TGTGCCAGCCACGAGAACAGGTTAATGAACACTGAAGCTTTCTTT; CDR3aa: CASHENRLMNTEAFF
d_gene: -; abundance: many; j_gene: TRBJ1-5; v_gene: TRBV5-1; CDR3nt: TGCGCCAGCAGCCCAACTGGGGCTGATGCTCAGCCCCAGCATTTT; CDR3aa: CASSPTGADAQPQHF
d_gene: -; abundance: many; j_gene: TRBJ2-5; v_gene: TRBV10-3; CDR3nt: TGTGCCATCAGTGGCGGGACAGCTCAAGAGACCCAGTACTTC; CDR3aa: CAISGGTAQETQYF
d_gene: -; abundance: -; j_gene: TRBJ2-7; v_gene: TRBV28; CDR3nt: TGTGCCAGCAGTTCAGAGGGGGGATCCTACGAGCAGTACTTC; CDR3aa: CASSSEGGSYEQYF
d_gene: -; abundance: many; j_gene: TRBJ2-1; v_gene: TRBV3-1; CDR3nt: TGTGCCAGCAGCGGCAGGGTCCACAATGAGCAGTTCTTC; CDR3aa: CASSGRVHNEQFF
d_gene: -; abundance: few; j_gene: TRBJ2-1; v_gene: TRBV5-1; CDR3nt: TGCGCCAGCAGTTGGACTAACTACAATGAGCAGTTCTTC; CDR3aa: CASSWTNYNEQFF
d_gene: -; abundance: -; j_gene: TRBJ1-3; v_gene: TRBV2; CDR3nt: TGTGCCAGCAGTGAAAGGGCCATGGGAAACACCATATATTTT; CDR3aa: CASSERAMGNTIYF
d_gene: -; abundance: -; j_gene: TRBJ2-1; v_gene: TRBV5-1; CDR3nt: TGCGCCAGCATGGAGGACGGGAGCTCCTACAATGAGCAGTTCTTC; CDR3aa: CASMEDGSSYNEQFF
d_gene: TRBD1; abundance: few; j_gene: TRBJ2-7; v_gene: TRBV10-2; CDR3nt: TGCGCCAGCACTAGGACAGGGTTCACCTACGAGCAGTACTTC; CDR3aa: CASTRTGFTYEQYF
d_gene: -; abundance: -; j_gene: TRBJ2-7; v_gene: TRBV24-1; CDR3nt: TGTGCCACCAGTGATGGACTGAGGCAGTACTTC; CDR3aa: CATSDGLRQYF
d_gene: TRBD1; abundance: few; j_gene: TRBJ1-1; v_gene: TRBV5-1; CDR3nt: TGCGCCAGCAGCTTGGCCATACAGGGGACTGAAGCTTTCTTT; CDR3aa: CASSLAIQGTEAFF
d_gene: TRBD1; abundance: -; j_gene: TRBJ2-3; v_gene: TRBV4-1; CDR3nt: TGCGCCAGCAGCCACCAACCCCCGAGGGGGACAGGGGCAAGCACAGATACGCAGTATTTT; CDR3aa: CASSHQPPRGTGASTDTQYF
d_gene: -; abundance: -; j_gene: TRBJ2-7; v_gene: TRBV3-1; CDR3nt: TGTGCCAGCAGCCAAGGGCGGGCTTCGGGCGAGCAGTACTTC; CDR3aa: CASSQGRASGEQYF
d_gene: TRBD1; abundance: -; j_gene: TRBJ2-7; v_gene: TRBV7-3; CDR3nt: TGTGCCAGCAGCTTATTCCCGGGACAGTCCTACGAGCAGTACTTC; CDR3aa: CASSLFPGQSYEQYF
d_gene: TRBD2; abundance: -; j_gene: TRBJ2-6; v_gene: TRBV19; CDR3nt: TGTGCCAGTAAGGCGGGGGGCACTGGGGCCAACGTCCTGACTTTC; CDR3aa: CASKAGGTGANVLTF
d_gene: -; abundance: many; j_gene: TRBJ2-5; v_gene: TRBV2; CDR3nt: TGTGCCAGCAGTTCCGGGACTGGGGAGACCCAGTACTTC; CDR3aa: CASSSGTGETQYF
d_gene: TRBD1; abundance: few; j_gene: TRBJ2-4; v_gene: TRBV5-1; CDR3nt: TGCGCCAGCAGCCCCCCGGGACAGGGAAACATTCAGTACTTC; CDR3aa: CASSPPGQGNIQYF
d_gene: -; abundance: few; j_gene: TRBJ2-2; v_gene: TRBV28; CDR3nt: TGTGCCAGCAGACCCCGACTGACGTCAGTCGCCGGGGAGCTGTTTTTT; CDR3aa: CASRPRLTSVAGELFF
d_gene: -; abundance: -; j_gene: TRBJ2-7; v_gene: TRBV2; CDR3nt: TGTGCCAGCAGGGAACCCGGGAAAACCTACGAGCAGTACTTC; CDR3aa: CASREPGKTYEQYF
d_gene: -; abundance: -; j_gene: TRBJ1-5; v_gene: TRBV18; CDR3nt: TGTGCCAGCTCACCAGAGTACGGGAATCAGCCCCAGCATTTT; CDR3aa: CASSPEYGNQPQHF
d_gene: -; abundance: few; j_gene: TRBJ2-3; v_gene: TRBV15; CDR3nt: TGTGCCACCAGCAAAGGGGGTTACAGGACAGATACGCAGTATTTT; CDR3aa: CATSKGGYRTDTQYF
d_gene: -; abundance: -; j_gene: TRBJ2-5; v_gene: TRBV25-1; CDR3nt: TGTGCCAGCAGTGAATTCCGGGACGCACAAGAGACCCAGTACTTC; CDR3aa: CASSEFRDAQETQYF
d_gene: TRBD1; abundance: few; j_gene: TRBJ2-3; v_gene: TRBV11-2; CDR3nt: TGTGCCAGCAGCTTAGTTCGTGGGGACAGGGGAGGCCCAGATACGCAGTATTTT; CDR3aa: CASSLVRGDRGGPDTQYF
d_gene: -; abundance: few; j_gene: TRBJ2-1; v_gene: TRBV5-6; CDR3nt: TGTGCCAGCAGCTTGGCGGCAGCCTTTAACTCCTACAATGAGCAGTTCTTC; CDR3aa: CASSLAAAFNSYNEQFF
d_gene: TRBD1; abundance: -; j_gene: TRBJ2-5; v_gene: TRBV7-9; CDR3nt: TGTGCCAGCAGCCGAGGACAGGCGGACCCAGGGGAGACCCAGTACTTC; CDR3aa: CASSRGQADPGETQYF
d_gene: -; abundance: many; j_gene: TRBJ2-3; v_gene: TRBV10-3; CDR3nt: TGTGCCATCAGTGAGCAGGGCACAGATACGCAGTATTTT; CDR3aa: CAISEQGTDTQYF
d_gene: -; abundance: few; j_gene: TRBJ2-5; v_gene: TRBV20-1; CDR3nt: TGCAGTGCCCCAGGGGAGGTAGGGGAGACCCAGTACTTC; CDR3aa: CSAPGEVGETQYF
d_gene: TRBD1; abundance: once; j_gene: TRBJ1-1; v_gene: TRBV20-1; CDR3nt: TGCAGTGCTAGAGATCCCCGGACAGGATTGAACACTGAAGCTTTCTTT; CDR3aa: CSARDPRTGLNTEAFF
d_gene: -; abundance: -; j_gene: TRBJ1-5; v_gene: TRBV20-1; CDR3nt: TGCAGTGCTAGGGGGCAGCAGGGGAGGTTTAATCAGCCCCAGCATTTT; CDR3aa: CSARGQQGRFNQPQHF
d_gene: -; abundance: -; j_gene: TRBJ2-7; v_gene: TRBV7-9; CDR3nt: TGTGCCAGCAGCTTAGGTGGTAGTAGGGACACCCAATACGAGCAGTACTTC; CDR3aa: CASSLGGSRDTQYEQYF
d_gene: TRBD2; abundance: -; j_gene: TRBJ2-5; v_gene: TRBV20-1; CDR3nt: TGCAGTGCTAGAGGGCGGGAGACAGTGGAGACCCAGTACTTC; CDR3aa: CSARGRETVETQYF
d_gene: TRBD1; abundance: many; j_gene: TRBJ2-1; v_gene: TRBV5-5; CDR3nt: TGTGCCAGCAGCCCGACAGGGTTAGCCTACAATGAGCAGTTCTTC; CDR3aa: CASSPTGLAYNEQFF
d_gene: TRBD2; abundance: -; j_gene: TRBJ2-3; v_gene: TRBV9; CDR3nt: TGTGCCAGCAGCGTAGGAGCGGGAGGTCATACGCAGTATTTT; CDR3aa: CASSVGAGGHTQYF
d_gene: -; abundance: -; j_gene: TRBJ2-5; v_gene: TRBV29-1; CDR3nt: TGCAGCGTTGAAGCGGTCAGGTTAACCCAGTACTTC; CDR3aa: CSVEAVRLTQYF
d_gene: -; abundance: few; j_gene: TRBJ2-1; v_gene: TRBV12-5; CDR3nt: TGTGCTAGTATCGGCGTCTTAGAGCAGTTCTTC; CDR3aa: CASIGVLEQFF
d_gene: -; abundance: few; j_gene: TRBJ1-5; v_gene: TRBV5-1; CDR3nt: TGCGCCAGCAGCTTGTCGGGGGACAAAGGCCAGCCCCAGCATTTT; CDR3aa: CASSLSGDKGQPQHF
d_gene: -; abundance: -; j_gene: TRBJ2-1; v_gene: TRBV12-3/TRBV12-4; CDR3nt: TGTGCCAGCAGTTTAGACTCTATCTCCTACAATGAGCAGTTCTTC; CDR3aa: CASSLDSISYNEQFF
d_gene: -; abundance: -; j_gene: TRBJ2-7; v_gene: TRBV6-5; CDR3nt: TGTGCCAGCAGTTACAAATGGACACCCCTAACCTACGAGCAGTACTTC; CDR3aa: CASSYKWTPLTYEQYF
d_gene: -; abundance: -; j_gene: TRBJ2-7; v_gene: TRBV7-2; CDR3nt: TGTGCCAGCAGCTTAGTTTCTAACAACGAGCAGTACTTC; CDR3aa: CASSLVSNNEQYF